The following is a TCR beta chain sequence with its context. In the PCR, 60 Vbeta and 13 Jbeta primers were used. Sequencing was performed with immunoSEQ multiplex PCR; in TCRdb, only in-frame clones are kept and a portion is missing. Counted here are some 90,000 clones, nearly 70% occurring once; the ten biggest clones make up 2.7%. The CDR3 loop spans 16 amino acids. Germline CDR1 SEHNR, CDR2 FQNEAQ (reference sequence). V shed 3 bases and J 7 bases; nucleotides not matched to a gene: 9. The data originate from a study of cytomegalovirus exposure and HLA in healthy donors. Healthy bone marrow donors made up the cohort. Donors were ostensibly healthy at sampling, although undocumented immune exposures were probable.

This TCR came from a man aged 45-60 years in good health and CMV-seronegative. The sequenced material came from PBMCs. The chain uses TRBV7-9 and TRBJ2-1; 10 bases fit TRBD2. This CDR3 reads CASSLGSGRGSNEQFF. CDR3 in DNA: TGTGCCAGCAGCTTGGGGAGCGGGAGGGGGAGTAATGAGCAGTTCTTC.